This T cell receptor beta chain was retrieved from a study of blood T cell repertoires in COVID-19. Turning to the study itself: The United States, Italy and Spain were the sources of the acute and convalescent COVID-19 samples.

This clone was counted a single time. J gave up 5 bases and V 5 bases, and 11 bases lay outside the gene matches. This CDR3 is built from 16 residues. CDR1 is SGHNT and CDR2 is YENEEA in the germline V gene. The repertoire was sequenced with immunoSEQ multiplex PCR; TCRdb's copy has only in-frame clones and lacks some. The sample records approximately 100,000 clones, roughly nine tenths being singletons. This TCR came from a man aged 50 or older in a cohort sampled during active COVID-19. The chain links TRBV11-3 to TRBJ2-3; 9 bases agree with TRBD1. Sequenced: peripheral blood. CDR3 coding DNA: TGTGCCAGCAGCCGGAGGACAGGGGAACGCGAAGATACGCAGTATTTT. Amino acids: CASSRRTGEREDTQYF.